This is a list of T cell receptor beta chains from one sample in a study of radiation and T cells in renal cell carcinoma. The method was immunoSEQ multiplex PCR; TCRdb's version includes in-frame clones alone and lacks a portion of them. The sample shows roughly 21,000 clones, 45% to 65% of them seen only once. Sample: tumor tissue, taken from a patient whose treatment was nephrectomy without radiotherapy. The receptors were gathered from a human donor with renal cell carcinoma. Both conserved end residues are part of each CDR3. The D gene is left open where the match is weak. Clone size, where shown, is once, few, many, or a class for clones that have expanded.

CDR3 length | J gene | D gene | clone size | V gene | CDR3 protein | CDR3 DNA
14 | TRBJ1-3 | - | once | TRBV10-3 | CATGAGPSGNTIYF | TGTGCCACCGGAGCGGGGCCCTCTGGAAACACCATATATTTT
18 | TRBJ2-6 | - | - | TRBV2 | CASSLEGLQGSGANVLTF | TGTGCCAGCAGCTTAGAGGGGCTCCAGGGCTCTGGGGCCAACGTCCTGACTTTC
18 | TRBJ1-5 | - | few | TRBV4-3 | CASSPRRRNATLNQPQHF | TGCGCCAGCAGCCCTAGACGACGGAACGCGACTTTAAATCAGCCCCAGCATTTT
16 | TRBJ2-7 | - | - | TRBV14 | CASSQRGATGSYEQYF | TGTGCCAGCAGCCAAAGGGGAGCAACAGGGTCCTACGAGCAGTACTTC
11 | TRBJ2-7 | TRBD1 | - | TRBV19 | CARQGKDEQYF | TGTGCCAGACAGGGGAAGGACGAGCAGTACTTC
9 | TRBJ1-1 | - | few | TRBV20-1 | CSAGKWAFF | TGCAGTGCGGGAAAATGGGCTTTCTTT
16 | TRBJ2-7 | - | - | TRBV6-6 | CASSYSKSPGVTEQYF | TGTGCCAGCAGTTACTCGAAAAGTCCAGGGGTGACCGAGCAGTACTTC
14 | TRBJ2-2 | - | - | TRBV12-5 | CASGLGQAGGELFF | TGTGCTAGTGGTTTGGGACAGGCTGGCGGGGAGCTGTTTTTT
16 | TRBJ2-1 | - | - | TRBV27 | CASSFYRQGTYNEQFF | TGTGCCAGCAGTTTCTACCGGCAGGGGACGTACAATGAGCAGTTCTTC
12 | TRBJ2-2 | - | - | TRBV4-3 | CASSPNLGELFF | TGCGCCAGCAGCCCTAACCTAGGGGAGCTGTTTTTT
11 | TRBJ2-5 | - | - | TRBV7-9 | CAIPIEKTQYF | TGTGCCATCCCGATAGAAAAGACCCAGTACTTC
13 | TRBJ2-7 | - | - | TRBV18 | CASREGVENEQYF | TGTGCCTCGAGAGAGGGGGTTGAGAACGAGCAGTACTTC
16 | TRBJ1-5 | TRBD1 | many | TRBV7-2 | CASSLRPRGTNQPQHF | TGTGCCAGCAGCTTACGGCCCAGGGGGACCAATCAGCCCCAGCATTTT
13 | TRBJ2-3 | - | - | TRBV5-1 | CASSFSDTDTQYF | TGCGCCAGCAGCTTCTCCGACACAGATACGCAGTATTTT
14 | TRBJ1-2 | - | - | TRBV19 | CASSIEGKVYGYTF | TGTGCCAGTAGTATAGAAGGAAAAGTTTATGGCTACACCTTC
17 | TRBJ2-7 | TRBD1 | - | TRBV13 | CASSLGRAGTGSNEQYF | TGTGCCAGCAGCTTAGGCCGAGCGGGGACAGGGAGCAACGAGCAGTACTTC
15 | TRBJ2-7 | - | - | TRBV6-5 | CASRYRQWGSYEQYF | TGTGCCAGCAGGTATCGACAGTGGGGCTCCTACGAGCAGTACTTC
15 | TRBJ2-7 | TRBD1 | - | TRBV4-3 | CASSLEHRQGDVQYF | TGCGCCAGCAGCCTGGAGCACAGACAGGGAGACGTGCAGTACTTC
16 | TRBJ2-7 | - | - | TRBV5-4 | CASSLLGVGTPYEQYF | TGTGCCAGCAGCTTGTTGGGGGTTGGGACCCCCTACGAGCAGTACTTC
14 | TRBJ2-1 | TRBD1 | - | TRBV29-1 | CSVPRGISYNEQFF | TGCAGCGTCCCCAGGGGGATCTCCTACAATGAGCAGTTCTTC
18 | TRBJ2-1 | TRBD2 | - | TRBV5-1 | CASSQNPGLAGPYNEQFF | TGCGCCAGCAGCCAAAACCCGGGACTAGCGGGGCCCTACAATGAGCAGTTCTTC
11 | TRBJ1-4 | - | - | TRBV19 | CASSQDEKLFF | TGTGCCAGTAGCCAAGATGAAAAACTGTTTTTT
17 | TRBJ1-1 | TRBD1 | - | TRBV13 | CASSPFGTGGFYTEAFF | TGTGCCAGCAGCCCCTTTGGGACAGGGGGCTTCTACACTGAAGCTTTCTTT
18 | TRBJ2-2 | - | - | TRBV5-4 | CASSLGGPGRSNTGELFF | TGTGCCAGCAGCTTGGGGGGTCCGGGACGTTCGAACACCGGGGAGCTGTTTTTT
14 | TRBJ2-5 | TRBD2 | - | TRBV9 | CPPGLAGIQETQYF | TGCCCCCCGGGACTAGCGGGGATACAAGAGACCCAGTACTTC
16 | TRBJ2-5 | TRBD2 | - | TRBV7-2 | CASTAGLAGGSETQYF | TGTGCCAGCACCGCCGGGCTAGCGGGGGGCAGCGAGACCCAGTACTTC
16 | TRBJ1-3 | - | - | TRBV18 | CASSETATSSGNTIYF | TGTGCCAGCTCAGAAACAGCCACCTCTTCTGGAAACACCATATATTTT
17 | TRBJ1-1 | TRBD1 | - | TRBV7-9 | CASSLVSGQGFGMKAFF | TGTGCCAGCAGCTTAGTATCGGGACAGGGCTTCGGAATGAAGGCTTTCTTT
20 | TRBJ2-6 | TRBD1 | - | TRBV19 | CASSRDETGQAYSGANVLTF | TGTGCCAGTAGTCGAGACGAGACGGGACAGGCTTACTCTGGGGCCAACGTCCTGACTTTC
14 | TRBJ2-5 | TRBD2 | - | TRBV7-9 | CASSFTGGAETQYF | TGTGCCAGCAGCTTTACGGGGGGTGCGGAGACCCAGTACTTC
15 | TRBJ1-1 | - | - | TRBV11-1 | CASSLYDGRNTEAFF | TGTGCCAGCAGCTTATACGACGGGCGCAACACTGAAGCTTTCTTT
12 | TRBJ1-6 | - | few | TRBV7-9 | CASSPVNSPLHF | TGTGCCAGCAGCCCCGTTAATTCACCCCTCCACTTT
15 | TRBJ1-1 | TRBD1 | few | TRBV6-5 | CASIRQGARNTEAFF | TGTGCCAGCATTAGGCAGGGGGCGAGGAACACTGAAGCTTTCTTT
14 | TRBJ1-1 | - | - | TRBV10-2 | CASSEPGGGTEAFF | TGCGCCAGCAGTGAGCCCGGGGGAGGCACTGAAGCTTTCTTT
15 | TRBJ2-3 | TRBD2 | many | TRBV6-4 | CASSESAGGTDTQYF | TGTGCCAGCAGTGAATCAGCGGGGGGCACAGATACGCAGTATTTT
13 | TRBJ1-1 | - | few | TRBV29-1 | CSVDNTGLTEAFF | TGCAGCGTTGATAATACAGGGCTCACTGAAGCTTTCTTT
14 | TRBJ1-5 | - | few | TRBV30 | CAWSKDLSNQPQHF | TGTGCCTGGAGTAAAGACCTTAGCAATCAGCCCCAGCATTTT
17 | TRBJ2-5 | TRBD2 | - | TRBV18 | CASSPSSGGAVGETQYF | TGTGCCAGCTCACCGTCCAGCGGGGGGGCCGTAGGTGAGACCCAGTACTTC
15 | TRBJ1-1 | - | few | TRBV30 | CAWSGKDRENTEAFF | TGTGCCTGGAGTGGAAAAGACAGAGAAAACACTGAAGCTTTCTTT
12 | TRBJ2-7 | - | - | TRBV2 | CASNRAKYEQYF | TGTGCCAGCAATAGGGCGAAGTACGAGCAGTACTTC
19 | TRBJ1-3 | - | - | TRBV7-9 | CASSLALAGGRSSGNTIYF | TGTGCCAGCAGCTTAGCCCTAGCAGGCGGACGGAGCTCTGGAAACACCATATATTTT
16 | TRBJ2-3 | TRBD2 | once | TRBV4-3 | CASSQDLAGAGDTQYF | TGCGCCAGCAGCCAAGATTTAGCGGGGGCGGGGGATACGCAGTATTTT
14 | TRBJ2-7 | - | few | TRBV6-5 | CASSYTGKDSEQYF | TGTGCCAGCAGTTACACAGGGAAAGATAGCGAGCAGTACTTC